Listed below are T cell receptor beta chains from one sample, sequenced in a study of blood T cell repertoires in COVID-19. Some clones are missing from TCRdb's copy, which holds only in-frame ones; the method was immunoSEQ multiplex PCR. The sample lists over 200,000 clones, 81% occurring once. Sequencing used PBMCs or T cells enriched from blood (not recorded which). These receptors originate from a woman aged 50 to 60 with acute COVID-19. CDR3s include the opening cysteine and the closing phenylalanine or tryptophan. A D gene is named only where the DNA matches it firmly. Some rows mark clone size as missing; the rest say once, few, many or name a class of expanded clone.

TRBJ2-5	few	TRBV4-3	TRBD1	TGCGCCAGCAGCCAAGACCCACAGGGGCTCCAAGAGACCCAGTACTTC	CASSQDPQGLQETQYF
TRBJ1-2	NA	TRBV15	TRBD1	TGTGCCACCAGTACGGACAGGGTCTATGGCTACACCTTC	CATSTDRVYGYTF
TRBJ2-7	few	TRBV2	TRBD2	TGTGCCAGCAGAAAGACTAGCGGATCCGTGTACGAGCAGTACTTC	CASRKTSGSVYEQYF
TRBJ2-7	NA	TRBV7-8	TRBD1	TGTGCCAGCACCGACAGGGCAACCCCCTTTAGGGTAATTTCCTACGAGCAGTACTTC	CASTDRATPFRVISYEQYF
TRBJ2-3	NA	TRBV7-9	NA	TGTGCCAGCAGCCCACCGGGACTCACTTACACAGATACGCAGTATTTT	CASSPPGLTYTDTQYF
TRBJ2-1	NA	TRBV5-1	NA	TGCGCCAGCAGCTTGGGTGGGGGAGGATCGGGAGAGCAGTTCTTC	CASSLGGGGSGEQFF
TRBJ2-7	NA	TRBV28	TRBD2	TGTGCCAGCACCCCCGCGAGTGGGAGGGTTCACGAGCAGTACTTC	CASTPASGRVHEQYF
TRBJ1-6	NA	TRBV6-5	NA	TGTGCCAGCAGTTACTCGAGTGCAGGGAGGAATTCACCCCTCCACTTT	CASSYSSAGRNSPLHF
TRBJ2-7	NA	TRBV7-2	TRBD1	TGTGCCAGCAGCCGGACAGGGTTCGAGCAGTACTTC	CASSRTGFEQYF
TRBJ2-7	many	TRBV11-2	TRBD2	TGTGCCAGCAGCTTAGATGGGACTAGTTCCTACGAGCAGTACTTC	CASSLDGTSSYEQYF
TRBJ1-2	NA	TRBV28	TRBD1	TGTGCCAGCGGAATACCGGGACAGGGTTATGGCTACACCTTC	CASGIPGQGYGYTF
TRBJ1-4	NA	TRBV19	TRBD1	TGTGCCAGTAGTACCGGGACAGGGAATGAAAAACTGTTTTTT	CASSTGTGNEKLFF
TRBJ2-5	once	TRBV28	TRBD2	TGTGCCAGCAGTTCCAGGACTAGCCCAGGAGAGACCCAGTACTTC	CASSSRTSPGETQYF
TRBJ2-5	once	TRBV11-3	TRBD1	TGTGCCAGCAGCGCTCTACAGGGGGTATCGACCCAGTACTTC	CASSALQGVSTQYF
TRBJ1-1	NA	TRBV12-5	TRBD1	TGTGCTAGTGGTAAAACAGGGGGTGGTACTGAAGCTTTCTTT	CASGKTGGGTEAFF
TRBJ2-6	NA	TRBV7-2	TRBD2	TGTGCCAGCAGCTTATCGGTAGCGGGCCTCTCTGGGGCCAACGTCCTGACTTTC	CASSLSVAGLSGANVLTF
TRBJ1-1	NA	TRBV4-2	TRBD1	TGTGCCAGCAGCCCCTCTCCCCGAAGTGGGGACAGGGGGAGAAGAAACACTGAAGCTTTCTTT	CASSPSPRSGDRGRRNTEAFF
TRBJ2-1	few	TRBV2	NA	TGTGCCAGCAGTGCCCTAAGCGGCGATTCCTACAATGAGCAGTTCTTC	CASSALSGDSYNEQFF
TRBJ1-2	NA	TRBV5-8	TRBD1	TGTGCCAGCAGCTTCCAGGACAGGGCTGGCTACACCTTC	CASSFQDRAGYTF
TRBJ2-7	NA	TRBV5-1	TRBD1	TGCGCCAGCAGCGCATCTCGGGACAGATCCTACGAGCAGTACTTC	CASSASRDRSYEQYF
TRBJ1-4	once	TRBV2	NA	TGTGCCAGCAGTGTACGGGGCGGGACAACTAATGAAAAACTGTTTTTT	CASSVRGGTTNEKLFF
TRBJ1-1	NA	TRBV11-2	NA	TGTGCCAGCAGCTTAAGCACGAACACTGAAGCTTTCTTT	CASSLSTNTEAFF
TRBJ1-1	NA	TRBV7-2	NA	TGTGCCAGCAGCTTAACAGTAAACACTGAAGCTTTCTTT	CASSLTVNTEAFF
TRBJ2-7	NA	TRBV9	NA	TGTGCCAGCAGCGTAGAGGAGGGAAACTCCTACGAGCAGTACTTC	CASSVEEGNSYEQYF
TRBJ1-3	NA	TRBV6-2/TRBV6-3	NA	TGTGCCAGCATCCCTTGGGGGGATAGAACTGGAAACACCATATATTTT	CASIPWGDRTGNTIYF
TRBJ1-4	NA	TRBV3-1/TRBV3-2	NA	TGTGCCAGCAGCCAAGGGGGTCTTCATGGGAGGGAAAAACTGTTTTTT	CASSQGGLHGREKLFF
TRBJ2-1	once	TRBV11-3	NA	TGTGCCAGCAGCTCGGACAAGGACAGCCGAACCTACAATGAGCAGTTCTTC	CASSSDKDSRTYNEQFF
TRBJ1-5	once	TRBV28	NA	TGTGCCAGCAGTCTGGGGGGTTTGAGCAATCAGCCCCAGCATTTT	CASSLGGLSNQPQHF
TRBJ2-7	few	TRBV16	NA	TGTGCCAGCAGCCAAAGGAGCTCCTACGAGCAGTACTTC	CASSQRSSYEQYF
TRBJ2-5	few	TRBV29-1	TRBD2	TGCAGCGTTGCTCCTCGCAGGACTAGCGGGTCGGACCAAGAGACCCAGTACTTC	CSVAPRRTSGSDQETQYF
TRBJ2-7	NA	TRBV6-2/TRBV6-3	NA	TGTGCCAGCAGTTACGGGCAGGTTGGGTCCTACGAGCAGTACTTC	CASSYGQVGSYEQYF
TRBJ2-7	NA	TRBV19	TRBD2	TGTGCCAGTAGTTCCCCTAGCGGGGGGGCAACGGAGCAGTACTTC	CASSSPSGGATEQYF
TRBJ2-7	NA	TRBV11-3	NA	TGTGCCAGCAGCTCAAAACTCACCGAGCAGTACTTC	CASSSKLTEQYF
TRBJ2-3	NA	TRBV2	NA	TGTGCCAGCAGTGTTATGGGGAGCGGGGATACGCAGTATTTT	CASSVMGSGDTQYF
TRBJ1-2	NA	TRBV5-6	TRBD1	TGTGCCAGCAGCTTGGGACAGGGTTTTATCCTAGGTCGCTACACCTTC	CASSLGQGFILGRYTF
TRBJ2-7	NA	TRBV4-1	TRBD1	TGCGCCAGCAGCCTACCGTCGGACAGGTTGGGGTCCTACGAGCAGTACTTC	CASSLPSDRLGSYEQYF
TRBJ2-5	NA	TRBV7-9	TRBD2	TGTGCCAGCAGCACAGGGACTAGCGGGACCGAGACCCAGTACTTC	CASSTGTSGTETQYF
TRBJ1-5	NA	TRBV7-8	TRBD1	TGTGCCAGCAGCCAAGGACAGGGGGCCGGACAGCCCCAGCATTTT	CASSQGQGAGQPQHF
TRBJ1-3	few	TRBV7-3	NA	TGTGCCAGCAGCTTAGGGCCCTCTGGAAACACCATATATTTT	CASSLGPSGNTIYF
TRBJ2-7	NA	TRBV24-1	TRBD1	TGTGCCACCAGTGTCGCCGGGACAGGGACCTACGAGCAGTACTTC	CATSVAGTGTYEQYF
TRBJ1-2	NA	TRBV4-3	NA	TGCGCCAGCAGCCAAGATAGGGAGAACCGGGGCTATGGCTACACCTTC	CASSQDRENRGYGYTF
TRBJ2-1	NA	TRBV4-2	TRBD2	TGTGCCAGCAGCCACCGGGGTAGGAGCGGGAGTTCCTACAATGAGCAGTTCTTC	CASSHRGRSGSSYNEQFF
TRBJ1-5	few	TRBV7-2	TRBD1	TGTGCCAGCAGCGGACAGGGAAGTTGGAGCAATCAGCCCCAGCATTTT	CASSGQGSWSNQPQHF